The source of this TCR beta chain is a study of T cells expressing NK-cell markers. Study-wide findings and caveats: The dominant NKG2C+ clonotypes represented roughly 1.0-7.5% of CD8+ T cells in over 5 donors.

TCRdb re-analyzed the 5' RACE reads; it lists each CDR3 protein once, without DNA. The repertoire table contains under 500,000 distinct CDR3 sequences. The CDR3 sequence is 15 residues long. Germline values: CDR1 DFQATT, CDR2 SNEGSKA (reference sequence). As for this clonotype: The target antigen is unknown.

Material: blood T cells: a sorted CD56 or NKG2C T cell subset, CD4+ or CD8+ T cells, or bulk PBMC T cells (not recorded which). This receptor was taken from a woman aged 18-69 years in good health. The rearrangement joins TRBV20-1 to TRBJ1-5. CDR3 residues: CSAVSQGKGNQPQHF.